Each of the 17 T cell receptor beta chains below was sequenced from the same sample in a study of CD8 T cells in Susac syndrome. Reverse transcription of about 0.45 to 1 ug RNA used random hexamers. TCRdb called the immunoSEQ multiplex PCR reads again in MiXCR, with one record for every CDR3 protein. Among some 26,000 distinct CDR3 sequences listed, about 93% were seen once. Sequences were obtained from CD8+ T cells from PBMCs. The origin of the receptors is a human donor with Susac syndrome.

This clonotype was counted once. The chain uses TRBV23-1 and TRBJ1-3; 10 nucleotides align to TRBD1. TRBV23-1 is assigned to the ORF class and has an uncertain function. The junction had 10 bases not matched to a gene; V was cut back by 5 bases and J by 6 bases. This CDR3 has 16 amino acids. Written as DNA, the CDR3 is TGCGCCAGCAGTACGAGGGACAGGGGCTCGGAAAACACCATATATTTT. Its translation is CASSTRDRGSENTIYF.

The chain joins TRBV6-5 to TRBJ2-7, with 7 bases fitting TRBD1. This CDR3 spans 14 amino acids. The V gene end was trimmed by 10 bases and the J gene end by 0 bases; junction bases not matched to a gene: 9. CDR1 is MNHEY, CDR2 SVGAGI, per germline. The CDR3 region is CATPRGNYSYEQYF. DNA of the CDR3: TGTGCCACCCCCAGGGGGAATTACTCCTACGAGCAGTACTTC.

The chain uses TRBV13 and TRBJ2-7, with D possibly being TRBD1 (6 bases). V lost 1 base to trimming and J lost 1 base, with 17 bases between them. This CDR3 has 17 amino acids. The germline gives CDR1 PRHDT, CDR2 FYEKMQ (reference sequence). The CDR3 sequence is CASSLAGTKKNSYEQYF. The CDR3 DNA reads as TGTGCCAGCAGCTTAGCCGGGACAAAAAAAAATTCCTACGAGCAGTACTTC.

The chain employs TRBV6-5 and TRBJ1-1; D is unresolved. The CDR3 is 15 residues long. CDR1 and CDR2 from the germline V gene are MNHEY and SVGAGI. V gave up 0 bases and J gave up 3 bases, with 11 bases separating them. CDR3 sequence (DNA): TGTGCCAGCAGTTACTCGCCAGAACAGTACACTGAAGCTTTCTTT. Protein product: CASSYSPEQYTEAFF.

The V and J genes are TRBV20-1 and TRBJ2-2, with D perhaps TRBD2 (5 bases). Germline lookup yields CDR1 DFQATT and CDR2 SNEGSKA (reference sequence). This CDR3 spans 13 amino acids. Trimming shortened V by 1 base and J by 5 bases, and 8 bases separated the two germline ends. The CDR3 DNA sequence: TGCAGTGCTAGAGGGACTTGGACCGGGGAGCTGTTTTTT. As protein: CSARGTWTGELFF.

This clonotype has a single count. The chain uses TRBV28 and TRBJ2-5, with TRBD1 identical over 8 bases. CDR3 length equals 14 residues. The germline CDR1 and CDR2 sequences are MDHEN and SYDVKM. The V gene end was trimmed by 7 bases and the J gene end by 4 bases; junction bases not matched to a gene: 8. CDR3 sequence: CASNLITGGETQYF. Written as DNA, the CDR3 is TGTGCCAGCAACCTCATTACAGGGGGAGAGACCCAGTACTTC.

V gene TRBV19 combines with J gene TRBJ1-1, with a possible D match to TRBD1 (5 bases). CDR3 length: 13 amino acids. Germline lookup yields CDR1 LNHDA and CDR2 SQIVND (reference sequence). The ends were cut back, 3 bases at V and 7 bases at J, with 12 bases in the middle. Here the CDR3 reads CASSISWGYEAFF. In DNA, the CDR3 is TGTGCCAGTAGTATCTCCTGGGGGTATGAAGCTTTCTTT.

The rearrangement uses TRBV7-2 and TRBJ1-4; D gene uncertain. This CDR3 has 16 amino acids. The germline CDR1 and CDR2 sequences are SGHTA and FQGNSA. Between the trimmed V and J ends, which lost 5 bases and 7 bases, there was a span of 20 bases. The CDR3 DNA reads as TGTGCCAGCAGCCCACACGTACCTTTGTCTGGTGAAAAACTGTTTTTT. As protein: CASSPHVPLSGEKLFF. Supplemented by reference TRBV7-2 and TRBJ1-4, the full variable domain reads GAGVSQSPSNKVTEKGKDVELRCDPISGHTALYWYRQSLGQGLEFLIYFQGNSAPDKSGLPSDRFSAERTGGSVSTLTIQRTQQEDSAVYLCASSPHVPLSGEKLFFGSGTQLSVL.

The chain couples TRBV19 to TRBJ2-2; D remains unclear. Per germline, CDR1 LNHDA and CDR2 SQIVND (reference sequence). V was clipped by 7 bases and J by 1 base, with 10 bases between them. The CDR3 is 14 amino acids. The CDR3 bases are TGTGCCAGTAAGGGCAGAGAGAACACCGGGGAGCTGTTTTTT. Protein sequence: CASKGRENTGELFF.

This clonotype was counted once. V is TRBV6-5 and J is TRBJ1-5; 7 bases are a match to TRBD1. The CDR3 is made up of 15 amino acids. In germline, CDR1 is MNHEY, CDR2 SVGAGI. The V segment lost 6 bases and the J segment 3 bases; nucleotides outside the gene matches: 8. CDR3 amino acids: CASRITGQLNQPQHF. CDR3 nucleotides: TGTGCCAGCAGAATAACGGGACAGCTCAATCAGCCCCAGCATTTT.

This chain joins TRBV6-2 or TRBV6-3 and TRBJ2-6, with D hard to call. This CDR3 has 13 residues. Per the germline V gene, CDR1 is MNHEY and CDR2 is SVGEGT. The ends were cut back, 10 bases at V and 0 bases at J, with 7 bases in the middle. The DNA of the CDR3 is TGTGCCACCCAGATCTCTGGGGCCAACGTCCTGACTTTC. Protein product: CATQISGANVLTF.

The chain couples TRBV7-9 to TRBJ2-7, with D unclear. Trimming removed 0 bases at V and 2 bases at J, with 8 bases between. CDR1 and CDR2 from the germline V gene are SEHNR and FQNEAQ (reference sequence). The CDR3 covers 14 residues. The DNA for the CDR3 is TGTGCCAGCAGCTTAGCGGACGGTACCTACGAGCAGTACTTC. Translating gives CASSLADGTYEQYF.

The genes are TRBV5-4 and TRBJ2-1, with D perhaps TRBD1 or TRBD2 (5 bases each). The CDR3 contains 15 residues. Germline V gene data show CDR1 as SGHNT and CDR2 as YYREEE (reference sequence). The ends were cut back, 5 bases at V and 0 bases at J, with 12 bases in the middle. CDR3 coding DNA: TGTGCCAGCAGTAAGGGGACGAGCTCCTACAATGAGCAGTTCTTC. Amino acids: CASSKGTSSYNEQFF. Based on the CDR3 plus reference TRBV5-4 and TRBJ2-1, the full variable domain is ETGVTQSPTHLIKTRGQQVTLRCSSQSGHNTVSWYQQALGQGPQFIFQYYREEENGRGNFPPRFSGLQFPNYSSELNVNALELDDSALYLCASSKGTSSYNEQFFGPGTRLTVL.

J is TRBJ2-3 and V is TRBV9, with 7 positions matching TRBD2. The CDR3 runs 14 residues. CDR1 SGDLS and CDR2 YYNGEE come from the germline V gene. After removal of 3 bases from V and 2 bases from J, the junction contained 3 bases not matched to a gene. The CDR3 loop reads CASSASGATDTQYF. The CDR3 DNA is TGTGCCAGCAGCGCGAGCGGGGCCACAGATACGCAGTATTTT.

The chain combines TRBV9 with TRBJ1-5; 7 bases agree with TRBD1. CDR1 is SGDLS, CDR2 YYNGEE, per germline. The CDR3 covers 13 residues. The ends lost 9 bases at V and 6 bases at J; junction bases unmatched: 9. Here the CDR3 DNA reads TGTGCCACCTCCCGACAGGGAGGTCAGCCCCAGCATTTT. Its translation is CATSRQGGQPQHF.

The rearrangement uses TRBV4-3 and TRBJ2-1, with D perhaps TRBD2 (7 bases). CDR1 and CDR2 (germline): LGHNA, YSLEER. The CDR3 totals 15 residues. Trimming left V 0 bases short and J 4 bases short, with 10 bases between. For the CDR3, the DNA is TGCGCCAGCAGCCAAGACGGGGGGCCTTACAATGAGCAGTTCTTC. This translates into CASSQDGGPYNEQFF.

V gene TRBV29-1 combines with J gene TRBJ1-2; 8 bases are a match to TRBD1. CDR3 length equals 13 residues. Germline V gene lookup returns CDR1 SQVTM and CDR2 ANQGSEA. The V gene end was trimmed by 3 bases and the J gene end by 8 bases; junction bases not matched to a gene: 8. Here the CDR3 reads CSVEGDRTGGYTF. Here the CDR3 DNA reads TGCAGCGTTGAGGGGGACAGGACTGGCGGCTACACCTTC.